This T cell receptor (beta chain) derives from a study of T cell repertoires in aging, cancer and after chemotherapy (dated by TCRdb to the late 2010s). General notes on the study: Donors were distributed across six age groups ranging from 30 or younger to 70 or older, with at least three individuals included per group. Paired pre- and post-chemotherapy samples in the hematological group came from chronic lymphocytic leukemia patients treated with fludarabine- or bendamustine-based regimens. The complete dataset included 8 million to 9.5 million TCR reads. To examine immunoaging and T cell reconstitution after chemotherapy, the study profiled TCR beta repertoires in peripheral blood from healthy donors and cancer patients. The cohort comprised some 220 cancer patients, 94 with hematological and approximately 120 with solid cancers, plus 95 healthy donors as a reference group.

This clonotype was seen a handful of times. Its antigen remains undetermined. The record has no base qualities; no much larger clone is one base away. TCR beta rearrangements were amplified from genomic DNA isolated from peripheral blood, not from sorted cells or RNA. Trimming costs V 1 base and J 0 bases, and their ends lie 15 bases apart. From its cysteine to its phenylalanine, the CDR3 spans 17 amino acids. Only the CDR3 DNA stays, 51 bases, in frame from base 1. Taken from the germline V gene (reference sequence), the CDR1 and CDR2 loops are GTSNPN and SVGIG. Using a mixed TRB-A/B primer pool, multiplex touch-down PCR amplified rearranged TRB sequences covering the V, D and J segments. Two consecutive PCR reactions with Phusion HS II polymerase added Illumina adapters and sample indices to the amplicons. The amplicons were purified from gel with the NucleoSpin Gel and PCR Clean-up kit and then assessed with Qubit and an Agilent 2100 Bioanalyzer. Sequencing of the libraries was done on an Illumina MiSeq with paired-end, single-indexed 600-cycle runs. The original methods were these. MiXCR versions 2.12 and 3.0.5 were used to process TRB sequences. Each unique CDR3 nucleotide sequence counted as one clone, and only productive sequences with at least two reads were retained. The repertoire metrics were Shannon diversity, evenness, clonality (defined as one minus evenness), and alpha-parameterized diversity profiles covering alpha 0 to 5. The IGoR algorithm was used to calculate generation probabilities for clones in the paired samples taken before and after chemotherapy. TCRdb passed the public sequencing reads through fastp at Q25 and MiXCR, retaining productive beta sequences. Rows are unified per CDR3 protein, each entry keeping the most common DNA and genes. The V and J calls come from TCRdb's annotation, not from the publication. The sample table shows 1,400 or so distinct CDR3 sequences, and roughly 60% are seen once. Roughly 96% of the sample rests with the top ten.

What the study reported, not specific to this receptor: Lymphoid organ infiltration was present in the hematological cancer patients, and this infiltration may itself impair thymic emigration or the expansion of peripheral T cells. In healthy donors, the drop in TCR diversity with age came mainly from a loss of richness, whereas in cancer patients a loss of evenness also played a part. Compared with age-matched healthy donors, untreated patients with either hematological or solid cancers had significantly lower TCR diversity in the blood along with higher clonality. The authors noted that the repertoire data do not allow conclusions about immunological memory after chemotherapy. Median generation probability increased over the chemotherapy interval in both cancer cohorts, suggesting repertoire reconstitution through rebound thymic output.

The sequence came from a human donor with a blood cancer. The sequenced sample was blood. Rearrangement joined TRBV30 to TRBJ1-4, with no reliable assignment of the D segment. The sequence in DNA is TGTGCCTGGAGTGCGTTCGGCAGCTCCGCAACTAATGAAAAACTGTTTTTT. It codes for CAWSAFGSSATNEKLFF.